This paragraph covers one T cell receptor (beta chain) sequence. This clonotype was seen a few times. Its antigen is still unknown. No per-base quality is available; no much larger clone lies one base away. This entry belongs to a study of Graves' ophthalmopathy and Graves' hyperthyroidism listed by TCRdb under 2018. Regarding the complete study: Stable hyperthyroidism was defined as no progression to ophthalmopathy within 18 months of follow-up. TCR beta repertoire signatures were used to distinguish Graves' ophthalmopathy from Graves' hyperthyroidism and to predict progression to ophthalmopathy. In total, 135 blood samples were TCR-sequenced: fewer than 50 ophthalmopathy, some 80 hyperthyroidism and roughly 17 hyperthyroidism-to-ophthalmopathy patients. Once sampling was done, hyperthyroidism patients were given methimazole at a starting dose of 30 mg daily, while ophthalmopathy patients were given high-dose intravenous methylprednisolone. To explore V-J signatures distinguishing ophthalmopathy from hyperthyroidism, a discovery set of about a hundred patients (fewer than 45 ophthalmopathy, 55 to 60 stable hyperthyroidism) was enrolled. The independent validation cohort included around 19 hyperthyroidism patients plus 17 patients who later progressed from hyperthyroidism to ophthalmopathy. In more than 5 hyperthyroidism patients, the T-cell repertoire of thyroid tissue was compared with the T-cell repertoire of blood. The full study reports these points: The 13-signature model separated ophthalmopathy from stable hyperthyroidism with roughly 90% sensitivity and about 81% specificity in cross-validation, and 80%/75% in the test set. In validation, the model predicted ophthalmopathy progression with about 71% sensitivity and roughly 72% specificity; more than ten predicted patients were CT-confirmed with GO in a median of approximately six months. Most of the expanded thyroid clonotypes with a frequency above 0.001 were also detected in blood, and it was suggested that the thyroid immune response may be reflected by blood repertoires. Sample size was not predetermined statistically, and investigators were not blinded to group allocation.

TCR beta CDR3 regions were amplified from RNA transcripts for repertoire sequencing. A first-round RT-PCR used HTBI primers with the Qiagen OneStep RT-PCR kit, followed by a second-round multiplex PCR, size selection and purification. The libraries underwent paired-end sequencing with 100 bp reads on an Illumina HiSeq2000. Per the original workflow: Reads were processed with SOAPnuke, discarding reads with adapters, uncalled bases, mean Phred below 15, or no exact constant-primer or identifier match. High-quality paired reads were merged with COPE v1.2.5. Unique nucleotide sequences were defined as clonotypes and aligned to IMGT TRB V, D and J references using MiTCR v1.1. The analysis was limited to V-J combinations with a frequency above 0.0001, which together covered more than 99% of repertoires. For each V-J combination, a TCR clonal expansion and chaos score was defined as F50 clonal expansion divided by the chaos observed in the TCRdist matrix. Features were reduced by Welch's t-statistics and random forest to approximately 13 V-J combinations, which fed a naive Bayes classifier. The similarity between thyroid and blood repertoires was quantified using the Morisita-Horn index. TCRdb reran the public reads through fastp at Q25 and MiXCR, keeping productive beta chains. When rows share a CDR3 protein, they turn into one entry using the most common DNA and genes. TCRdb's processing, not the authors', yielded these V and J calls. This sample lists about 1.2 million distinct CDR3 sequences; 35% to 40% were detected once. The ten most abundant clones make up approximately 12% of the sample.

Patients with hyperthyroidism were aged 18 to 65 years, had been newly diagnosed, and had a disease duration of less than 2 months. Patients with other autoimmune diseases, uncontrolled infections, pregnancy or lactation were excluded from the study. Clinical symptoms, serum thyroxine, TRAb, thyroid ultrasound and orbital computed tomography were used for diagnosis. Trizol reagent was used to extract the total RNA, and its quality was then checked on an Agilent 2100 Bioanalyzer. The CDR3, cysteine through phenylalanine, is 13 amino acids long. CDR3 DNA only is kept here, 39 bases in frame from base 1. V is trimmed back by 10 bases and J by 5 bases, and the junction contains 8 bases that no gene match accounts for. CDR1 and CDR2, looked up from the germline V gene, are MNHEY and SVGAGI.

The TCR sequence derives from an adult man with Graves' hyperthyroidism. The chain joins TRBV6-5 to TRBJ2-7; TRBD2 fits 10 bases in the junction. The sequenced material came from peripheral blood or thyroid tissue (not recorded which). The CDR3 protein sequence reads: CATSGLALNEQYF. The DNA sequence is given as TGTGCCACATCGGGACTAGCGTTAAACGAGCAGTACTTC.